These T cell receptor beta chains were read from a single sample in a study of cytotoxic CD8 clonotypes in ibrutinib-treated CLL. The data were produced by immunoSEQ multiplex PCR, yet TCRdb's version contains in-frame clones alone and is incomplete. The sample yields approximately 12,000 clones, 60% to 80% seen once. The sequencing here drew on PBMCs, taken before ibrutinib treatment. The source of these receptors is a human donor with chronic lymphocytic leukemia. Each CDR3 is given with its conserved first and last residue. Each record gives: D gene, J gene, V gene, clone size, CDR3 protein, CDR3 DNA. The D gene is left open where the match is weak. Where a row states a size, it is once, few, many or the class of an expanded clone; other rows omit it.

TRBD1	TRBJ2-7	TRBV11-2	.	CASSLPTGINEQYF	TGTGCCAGCAGCTTACCGACAGGGATCAACGAGCAGTACTTC
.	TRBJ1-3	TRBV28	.	CASSSRLENTIYF	TGTGCCAGCAGTTCCAGACTCGAAAACACCATATATTTT
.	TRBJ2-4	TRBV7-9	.	CASSDNTAGGKKYF	TGTGCCAGCAGCGATAACACTGCTGGGGGAAAAAAGTACTTC
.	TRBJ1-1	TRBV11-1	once	CASSQYDGASNTEAFF	TGTGCCAGCAGCCAGTACGACGGAGCTTCGAACACTGAAGCTTTCTTT
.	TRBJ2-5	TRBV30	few	CAWSVPVQQEGTTGAQYF	TGTGCCTGGAGTGTACCGGTTCAGCAGGAGGGGACCACGGGAGCCCAGTACTTC
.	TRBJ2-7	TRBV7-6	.	CASSLQGGGVYEQYF	TGTGCCAGCAGCTTACAGGGCGGAGGGGTCTACGAGCAGTACTTC
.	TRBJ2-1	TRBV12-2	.	CASRLSWTSVVEQFF	TGTGCAAGTCGCTTATCCTGGACTAGCGTAGTTGAGCAGTTCTTC
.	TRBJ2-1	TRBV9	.	CASSRDFRREQFF	TGTGCCAGCAGCAGGGACTTTCGACGTGAGCAGTTCTTC
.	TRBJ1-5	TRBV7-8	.	CASSLTPDGRSRNQPQHF	TGTGCCAGCAGCTTAACCCCTGACGGGAGGAGTAGGAATCAGCCCCAGCATTTT
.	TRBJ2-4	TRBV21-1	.	CASSPTRQGSCGGEVAKNIQYF	TGTGCCAGCAGCCCCACACGGCAGGGTAGTTGCGGGGGGGAAGTAGCCAAAAACATTCAGTACTTC
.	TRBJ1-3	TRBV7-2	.	CASSLGHRTSGNTIYF	TGTGCCAGCAGCCTCGGACACCGTACCTCTGGAAACACCATATATTTT
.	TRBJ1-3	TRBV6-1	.	CASMGTFSGNTIYF	TGTGCCAGCATGGGGACTTTCTCTGGAAACACCATATATTTT
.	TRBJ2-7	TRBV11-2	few	CASSLAVPYEQYF	TGTGCCAGCAGCTTAGCAGTCCCATACGAGCAGTACTTC
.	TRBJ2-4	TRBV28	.	CASSPGHSAATYF	TGTGCCAGCAGTCCCGGACACTCCGCCGCGACGTACTTC
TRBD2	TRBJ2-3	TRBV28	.	CASILSGGAGDRTDTQYF	TGTGCCAGCATCCTTAGCGGCGGAGCGGGGGACCGCACAGATACGCAGTATTTT
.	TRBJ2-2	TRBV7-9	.	CASTFPRTDNTGELFF	TGTGCCAGCACCTTCCCTCGGACAGACAACACCGGGGAGCTGTTTTTT
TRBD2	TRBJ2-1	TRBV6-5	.	CASRASGGTYNEQFF	TGTGCCAGCAGAGCGAGCGGGGGGACCTACAATGAGCAGTTCTTC
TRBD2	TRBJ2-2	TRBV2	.	CASTGLAGGNTGELFF	TGTGCCAGTACGGGACTAGCGGGGGGGAACACCGGGGAGCTGTTTTTT
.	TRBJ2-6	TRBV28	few	CASSTRGSGANVLTF	TGTGCCAGCAGTACGCGGGGCTCTGGGGCCAACGTCCTGACTTTC
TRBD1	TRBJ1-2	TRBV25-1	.	CASSEYVSGGYGYGYTF	TGTGCCAGCAGTGAATACGTGTCAGGGGGGTACGGCTATGGCTACACCTTC
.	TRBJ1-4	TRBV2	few	CASSGDRLNEKLFF	TGTGCCAGCAGTGGGGACCGACTTAATGAAAAACTGTTTTTT
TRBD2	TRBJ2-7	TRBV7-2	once	CASSLGREGYEQYF	TGTGCCAGCAGCTTAGGCAGGGAGGGATACGAGCAGTACTTC
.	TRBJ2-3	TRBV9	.	CASSVVEDTQYF	TGTGCCAGCAGCGTAGTTGAAGATACGCAGTATTTT
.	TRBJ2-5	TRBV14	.	CASNKGWSETQYF	TGTGCCAGCAACAAGGGGTGGAGTGAGACCCAGTACTTC
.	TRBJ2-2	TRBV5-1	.	CASSLRGAGTGELFF	TGCGCCAGCAGCTTAAGGGGCGCGGGCACCGGGGAGCTGTTTTTT
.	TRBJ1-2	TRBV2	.	CASKGGTENYGYTF	TGTGCCAGCAAAGGCGGGACGGAGAACTATGGCTACACCTTC
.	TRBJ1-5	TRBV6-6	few	CASSATGLNQPQHF	TGTGCCAGCAGTGCTACGGGGCTTAATCAGCCCCAGCATTTT
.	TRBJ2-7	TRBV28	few	CASSIPGFLYEQYF	TGTGCCAGCAGTATTCCGGGTTTCCTTTACGAGCAGTACTTC
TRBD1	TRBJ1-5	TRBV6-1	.	CASTRSSGGRQPQHF	TGTGCCAGTACCAGATCTTCAGGGGGGAGGCAGCCCCAGCATTTT
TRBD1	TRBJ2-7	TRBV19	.	CASRGTGFDEQYF	TGTGCCAGTAGGGGGACAGGGTTCGACGAGCAGTACTTC
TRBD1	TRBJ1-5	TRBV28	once	CASSGGRGNQPQHF	TGTGCCAGCAGTGGGGGCAGGGGGAATCAGCCCCAGCATTTT
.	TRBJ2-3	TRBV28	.	CASSSGQTKWGTDTQYF	TGTGCCAGCAGTTCAGGGCAGACCAAATGGGGCACAGATACGCAGTATTTT
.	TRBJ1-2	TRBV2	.	CASSDQGNYGYTF	TGTGCCAGCAGTGACCAGGGTAACTATGGCTACACCTTC
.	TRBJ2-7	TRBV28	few	CASSLHRSRTYEQYF	TGTGCCAGCAGCCTCCACAGGAGTAGAACCTACGAGCAGTACTTC
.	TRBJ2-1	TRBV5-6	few	CASSATGIDEQFF	TGTGCCAGCAGCGCCACAGGGATCGATGAGCAGTTCTTC
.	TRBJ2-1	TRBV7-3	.	CASSLSGPRNEQFF	TGTGCCAGCAGCTTATCGGGACCTAGGAATGAGCAGTTCTTC
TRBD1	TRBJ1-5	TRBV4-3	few	CASSQGTGGVNRQPQHF	TGCGCCAGCAGCCAGGGGACAGGGGGCGTGAACCGACAGCCCCAGCATTTT
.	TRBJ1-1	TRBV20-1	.	CSARRDREAFF	TGCAGTGCTCGTCGCGACAGGGAAGCTTTCTTT
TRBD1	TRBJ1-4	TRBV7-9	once	CASSPGQGEKLFF	TGTGCCAGCAGCCCCGGACAGGGTGAAAAACTGTTTTTT
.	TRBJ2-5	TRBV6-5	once	CASSYSGATERETQYF	TGTGCCAGCAGTTACTCGGGTGCGACGGAAAGGGAGACCCAGTACTTC
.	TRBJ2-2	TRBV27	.	CASKSTSGELFF	TGTGCCAGCAAATCGACCAGCGGGGAGCTGTTTTTT
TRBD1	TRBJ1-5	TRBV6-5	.	CASNSGQGYQPQHF	TGTGCCAGCAATTCTGGACAGGGGTATCAGCCCCAGCATTTT
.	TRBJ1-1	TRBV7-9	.	CASSHQDPDAFF	TGTGCCAGCAGCCATCAAGACCCCGATGCTTTCTTT
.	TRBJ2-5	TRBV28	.	CASSSPARGETQYF	TGTGCCAGTTCCTCCCCCGCTCGGGGGGAGACCCAGTACTTC
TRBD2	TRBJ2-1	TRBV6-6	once	CASNSAGGLNEQFF	TGTGCCAGCAACTCAGCGGGGGGGCTCAATGAGCAGTTCTTC
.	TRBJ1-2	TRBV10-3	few	CAIGQEYTLNYGYTF	TGTGCCATCGGCCAGGAGTACACCCTTAACTATGGCTACACCTTC
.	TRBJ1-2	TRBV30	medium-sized	CAWTRPTNYGYTF	TGTGCCTGGACCAGGCCGACTAACTATGGCTACACCTTC
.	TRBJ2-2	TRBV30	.	CAWRTVATGELFF	TGTGCCTGGAGAACCGTTGCCACCGGGGAGCTGTTTTTT
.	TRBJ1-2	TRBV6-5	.	CASSYSGGSNYGYTF	TGTGCCAGCAGTTACTCAGGAGGTTCTAACTATGGCTACACCTTC
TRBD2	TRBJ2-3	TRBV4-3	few	CASSQASPGGSTDTQYF	TGCGCCAGCAGCCAAGCCTCCCCGGGGGGGAGCACAGATACGCAGTATTTT
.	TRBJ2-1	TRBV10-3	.	CAISEVWNEQFF	TGTGCCATCAGTGAGGTCTGGAATGAGCAGTTCTTC
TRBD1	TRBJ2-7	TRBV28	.	CASSLEDRERKQYF	TGTGCCAGCAGTTTAGAGGACAGGGAAAGGAAGCAGTACTTC
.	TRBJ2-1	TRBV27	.	CASSRGPSGSYNEQFF	TGTGCCAGCAGTAGGGGACCCTCGGGCTCCTACAATGAGCAGTTCTTC
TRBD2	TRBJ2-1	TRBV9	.	CASSVATSGAYNEQFF	TGTGCCAGCAGCGTGGCCACTAGCGGAGCCTACAATGAGCAGTTCTTC
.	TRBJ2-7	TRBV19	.	CASSIVGQGVAYEQYF	TGTGCCAGTAGTATTGTGGGGCAGGGTGTCGCCTACGAGCAGTACTTC
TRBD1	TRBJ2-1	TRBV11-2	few	CASSPGQLVGNEQFF	TGTGCCAGCAGCCCGGGACAGCTAGTCGGCAATGAGCAGTTCTTC
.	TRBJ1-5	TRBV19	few	CSCGLQSNQPQHF	TGTTCTTGTGGGCTGCAGAGCAATCAGCCCCAGCATTTT